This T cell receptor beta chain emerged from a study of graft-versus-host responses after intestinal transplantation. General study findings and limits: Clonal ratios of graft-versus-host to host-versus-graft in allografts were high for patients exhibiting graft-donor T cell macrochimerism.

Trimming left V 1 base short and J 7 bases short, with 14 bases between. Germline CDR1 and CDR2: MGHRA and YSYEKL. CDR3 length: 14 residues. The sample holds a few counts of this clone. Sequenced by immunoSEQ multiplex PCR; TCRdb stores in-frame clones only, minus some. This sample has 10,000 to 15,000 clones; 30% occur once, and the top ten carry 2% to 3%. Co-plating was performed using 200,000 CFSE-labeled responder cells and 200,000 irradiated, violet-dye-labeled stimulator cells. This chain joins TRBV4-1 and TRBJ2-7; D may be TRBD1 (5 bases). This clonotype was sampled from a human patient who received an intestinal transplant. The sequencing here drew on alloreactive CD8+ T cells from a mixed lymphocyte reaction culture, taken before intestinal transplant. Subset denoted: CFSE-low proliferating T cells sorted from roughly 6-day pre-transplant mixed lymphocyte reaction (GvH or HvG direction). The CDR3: CASSQVPGRWEQYF. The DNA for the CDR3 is TGCGCCAGCAGCCAAGTACCAGGGCGGTGGGAGCAGTACTTC.